The sequence of this T cell receptor beta chain was determined in a study of cytomegalovirus exposure and HLA in healthy donors. The PCR used 60 Vbeta and 13 Jbeta primers. Here immunoSEQ multiplex PCR was the method, and the copy in TCRdb shows in-frame clones only, minus some. The sample shows hundreds of thousands of clones, around 80% of them seen only once. Sequencing input: PBMCs. The source is a male donor in good health and CMV-seronegative.

The CDR3 DNA follows: TGTGCCAGCAGCTTAGGACAGAACACCGGGGAGCTGTTTTTT. This sequence encodes CASSLGQNTGELFF. V is TRBV11-2 and J is TRBJ2-2; D is ambiguous. CDR1 and CDR2 (germline): SGHAT, FQNNGV. Trimming stripped 1 base from V and 1 base from J, with 4 bases between. The CDR3 totals 14 residues. The full variable domain, with the rest looked up from reference TRBV11-2 and TRBJ2-2, is EAGVAQSPRYKIIEKRQSVAFWCNPISGHATLYWYQQILGQGPKLLIQFQNNGVVDDSQLPKDRFSAERLKGVDSTLKIQPAKLEDSAVYLCASSLGQNTGELFFGEGSRLTVL.